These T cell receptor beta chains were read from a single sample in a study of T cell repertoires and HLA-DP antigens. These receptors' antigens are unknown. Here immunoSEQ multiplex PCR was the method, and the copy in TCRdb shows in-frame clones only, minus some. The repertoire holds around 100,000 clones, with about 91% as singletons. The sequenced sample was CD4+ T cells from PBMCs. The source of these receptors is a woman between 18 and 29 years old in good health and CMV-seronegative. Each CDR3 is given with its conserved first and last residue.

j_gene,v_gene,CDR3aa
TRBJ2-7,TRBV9,CASSPHGTSEEQYF
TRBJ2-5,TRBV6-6,CASRGLAGGRRETQYF
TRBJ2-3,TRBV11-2,CASSSSPVDTQYF
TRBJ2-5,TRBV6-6,CASSYRRGETQYF
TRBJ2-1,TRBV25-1,CASSESGTSGSGNEQFF
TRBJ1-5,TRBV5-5,CASSFTGGGQPQHF
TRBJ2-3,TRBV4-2,CASSQVLAGAGTDTQYF
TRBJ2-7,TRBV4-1,CASSQPRTGSYEQYF
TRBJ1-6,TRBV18,CASSPSAGPNNSPLHF
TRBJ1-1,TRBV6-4,CAGLFPDRGRYTEAFF
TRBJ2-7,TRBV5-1,CASFPLTGTYEQYF
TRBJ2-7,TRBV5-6,CASSTPGRPYEQYF
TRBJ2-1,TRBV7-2,CASREVAGATKYEQFF
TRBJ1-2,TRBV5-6,CASSTQDEGYTF
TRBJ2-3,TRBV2,CASSVGKSTDTQYF
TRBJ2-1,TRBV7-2,CASSLDAGGLNEQFF
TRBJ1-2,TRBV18,CASSPSFYGYTF
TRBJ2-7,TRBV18,CASSPPRAGTYEQYF
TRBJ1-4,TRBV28,CASSLGPVVGKLFF
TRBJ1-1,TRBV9,CASSRVPGQGVNTEAFF
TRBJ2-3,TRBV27,CASKVTSGRADIGTQYF
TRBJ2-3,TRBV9,CASSSKGTTSTDTQYF
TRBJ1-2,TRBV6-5,CASTQTIWEGYTF